The rows below give T cell receptor beta chains drawn from one sample of a study of blood T cell repertoires in COVID-19. Clones were sequenced by immunoSEQ multiplex PCR, and TCRdb holds only the in-frame ones, with some missing. The sample includes about 130,000 clones, 86% of them seen just once. Specimen: peripheral blood. Every receptor here comes from a woman in her 70s with COVID-19, enrolled during active disease. Each CDR3 is given with its conserved first and last residue.

J gene: TRBJ2-1
V gene: TRBV28
CDR3 protein: CASSFDRGGRENEQFF

J gene: TRBJ2-5
V gene: TRBV28
CDR3 protein: CASSPGTAQETQYF

J gene: TRBJ2-7
V gene: TRBV7-9
CDR3 protein: CASSLQIYEQYF

J gene: TRBJ1-2
V gene: TRBV7-2
CDR3 protein: CASSPPGTGANYGYTF

J gene: TRBJ1-2
V gene: TRBV5-1
CDR3 protein: CASSLEGTGQYYGYTF

J gene: TRBJ2-5
V gene: TRBV19
CDR3 protein: CASRRRGPQETQYF

J gene: TRBJ1-5
V gene: TRBV29-1
CDR3 protein: CSVVAGNSNQPQHF

J gene: TRBJ2-1
V gene: TRBV6-4
CDR3 protein: CASSRDMGLAGYEQFF

J gene: TRBJ1-4
V gene: TRBV4-1
CDR3 protein: CASSRTGAEKLFF

J gene: TRBJ2-5
V gene: TRBV6-2/TRBV6-3
CDR3 protein: CASSYMRLASETQYF

J gene: TRBJ1-1
V gene: TRBV5-1
CDR3 protein: CASSFKTGVNTEAFF

J gene: TRBJ2-3
V gene: TRBV7-8
CDR3 protein: CASSLESGGGLRTQYF

J gene: TRBJ1-1
V gene: TRBV7-9
CDR3 protein: CASSLPPGRGTNTEAFF

J gene: TRBJ1-5
V gene: TRBV6-6
CDR3 protein: CASRVRGTGDQPQHF

J gene: TRBJ2-1
V gene: TRBV6-2/TRBV6-3
CDR3 protein: CASSYSKGPPTSRQFF